A selection of T cell receptor beta chains follows, all from one sample in a study of metastatic and nonmetastatic thyroid tumors. MiXCR reprocessed the PCR reads for TCRdb. The sample has tens of thousands of clones, around 20% seen once. The specimen was blood. Receptors originate from a female donor with papillary thyroid cancer or a benign thyroid nodule (not recorded which). Some clones in this sample may be carry-over from other donors' samples. The CDR3 runs from the conserved cysteine through the conserved F or W. A D gene is named only where the DNA matches it firmly. Size is omitted from some rows. Given values are once, few, many or a class for expanded clones.

v_call,j_call,clone_size,d_call,cdr3_nt,cdr3_aa
TRBV20-1,TRBJ2-1,NA,TRBD2,TGCAGTGCTAGAGACGTACTAGCGGGGGGCCCCAATGAGCAGTTCTTC,CSARDVLAGGPNEQFF
TRBV11-2,TRBJ1-2,many,TRBD1,TGTGCCAGCAGCCTCTTACAGGGGGACTATGGCTACACCTTC,CASSLLQGDYGYTF
TRBV19,TRBJ2-5,NA,NA,TGTGCCAGTAGTATGTACAGGGCTGAGAAGACCCAGTACTTC,CASSMYRAEKTQYF
TRBV10-3,TRBJ1-1,few,TRBD1,TGTGCCATCAGTGGGTCGACAGGGATGAACACTGAAGCTTTCTTT,CAISGSTGMNTEAFF
TRBV9,TRBJ2-7,many,TRBD2,TGTGCCAGCAGCCCGGGGGGCTACGAGCAGTACTTC,CASSPGGYEQYF
TRBV7-2,TRBJ1-1,many,NA,TGTGCCAGCAGCTTAGCTCCCCGACCGGGGGCCACTGAAGCTTTCTTT,CASSLAPRPGATEAFF
TRBV3-1,TRBJ2-6,NA,NA,TGTGCCAGCATCCAGGGGACGGAGGGTTCCCTGACTTTC,CASIQGTEGSLTF
TRBV4-1,TRBJ2-6,medium-sized,NA,TGCGCCAGCAGCCAAGAGTTCGACAGTACGCGCTCTGGGGCCAACGTCCTGACTTTC,CASSQEFDSTRSGANVLTF
TRBV20-1,TRBJ2-1,many,TRBD2,TGCAGTGCTCCACTAGCGGGAGAGGTGAATGAGCAGTTCTTC,CSAPLAGEVNEQFF
TRBV28,TRBJ1-4,many,NA,TGTGCCAGCAGTACCCTAGAGATACCAACTAATGAAAAACTGTTTTTT,CASSTLEIPTNEKLFF
TRBV5-5,TRBJ2-5,NA,NA,TGTGCCAGCAGCTCCGGCGGGGGCGGCCAGGAGACCCAGTACTTC,CASSSGGGGQETQYF
TRBV9,TRBJ2-7,NA,NA,TGTGCCAGCAGCGTAGGCCCCCGGTCGGAGCAGTACTTC,CASSVGPRSEQYF
TRBV4-2,TRBJ1-1,few,NA,TGTGCCAGCAGCCAAGGGGAATTGAACACTGAAGCTTTCTTT,CASSQGELNTEAFF
TRBV11-1,TRBJ2-3,NA,TRBD2,TGTGCCAGCAACGTTGGGGCTAGCGGGGTCACAGATACGCAGTATTTT,CASNVGASGVTDTQYF
TRBV6-4,TRBJ2-6,NA,TRBD1,TGTGCCAGCAGTTCAACAGGGGGCGCTGGGGCCAACGTCCTGACTTTC,CASSSTGGAGANVLTF
TRBV30,TRBJ2-3,NA,NA,TGTGCCTGGAAGGGGGTCGCAGATACGCAGTATTTT,CAWKGVADTQYF
TRBV7-2,TRBJ2-7,NA,NA,TGTGCCAGCAGCTTAGACCTCGAGCAGTACTTC,CASSLDLEQYF
TRBV27,TRBJ2-7,few,NA,TGTGCCAGCGCTTGGAGAAGCTGCCATACCTACGAGCAGTACTTC,CASAWRSCHTYEQYF
TRBV12-3/TRBV12-4,TRBJ2-7,medium-sized,NA,TGTGCCAGCAGAGGATATTCCGGGACCCGGACCTACGAGCAGTACTTC,CASRGYSGTRTYEQYF
TRBV6-2/TRBV6-3,TRBJ2-6,NA,NA,TGTGCCAGCAGTCCCCGACTGCGGGCGTTGCTTAGCTCTGGTGCCAACGTCCTGACTTTC,CASSPRLRALLSSGANVLTF
TRBV24-1,TRBJ2-1,many,NA,TGTGCCACCAGTGATTTGGGATACTCCTACAATGAGCAGTTCTTC,CATSDLGYSYNEQFF
TRBV13,TRBJ2-1,NA,NA,TGTGCCAGCAGCTTAGGGACGCCCCTGGACTTTGAGCAGTTCTTC,CASSLGTPLDFEQFF
TRBV3-1,TRBJ2-7,medium-sized,TRBD2,TGTGCCAGCAGCCCCGGACTAGCGGCTACCTACGAGCAGTACTTC,CASSPGLAATYEQYF
TRBV4-2,TRBJ1-2,many,NA,TGTGCCAGCAGCCAAGAGGGAACAGCAGCTAACTATGGCTACACCTTC,CASSQEGTAANYGYTF
TRBV5-6,TRBJ1-1,many,TRBD1,TGTGCCAGCAGCTTGGACAGGACAGGACAACTCGTGGCTGAAGCTTTCTTT,CASSLDRTGQLVAEAFF
TRBV28,TRBJ2-5,NA,NA,TGTGCCAGTAGTTTATCAGGTAACCAAGAGACCCAGTACTTC,CASSLSGNQETQYF
TRBV11-1,TRBJ2-3,NA,NA,TGTGCCAGCAGCTTGCCCTTAGCGCCTCACACATATACGCAGTATTTT,CASSLPLAPHTYTQYF
TRBV4-3,TRBJ1-2,many,NA,TGCGCCAGCAGCCAAGATTGGGAAGGAGGGTCTGGCTACACCTTC,CASSQDWEGGSGYTF
TRBV9,TRBJ2-7,once,NA,TGTGCCAGCAGCTTAGGTATTAGCGCTGCCTACGAGCAGTACTTC,CASSLGISAAYEQYF
TRBV20-1,TRBJ1-5,NA,NA,TGCAGTGGGAGCGGGGGCGAAGGCAATCAGCCCCAGCATTTT,CSGSGGEGNQPQHF
TRBV25-1,TRBJ2-7,many,NA,TGTGCCAGCAGTGAAAACGGCCTCCCCTCCGAGCAGTACTTC,CASSENGLPSEQYF
TRBV13,TRBJ2-1,NA,TRBD2,TGTGCCAGCAGCCGAGGGACTAGCGGCATATTAAGCTCCTACAATGAGCAGTTCTTC,CASSRGTSGILSSYNEQFF
TRBV6-1,TRBJ2-7,NA,NA,TGTGCCAGCAGCGACGACCGCCACGAGCAGTACTTC,CASSDDRHEQYF
TRBV20-1,TRBJ2-2,once,NA,TGCATTGCTAGGACGGCGTTCGGTGAGCTGTTTTTT,CIARTAFGELFF
TRBV11-1,TRBJ2-2,many,TRBD1,TGTGCCAGCAGTTTTACCGGGACAGCAAACACCGGGGAGCTGTTTTTT,CASSFTGTANTGELFF
TRBV28,TRBJ1-1,few,TRBD1,TGCGCCAGCCGGACCGTGTGGACAGGGAACGAGCGCGCTGAAGCTTTCTTT,CASRTVWTGNERAEAFF
TRBV20-1,TRBJ2-6,NA,NA,TGCAGTGCCCAAGGACAGAGCCCTGTGGCCAACGTCCTGACTTTC,CSAQGQSPVANVLTF
TRBV6-5,TRBJ2-1,NA,TRBD2,TGTGCCAGCAGTTACACTCCGGCGGGACTAGCGCTTTACAATGAGCAGTTCTTC,CASSYTPAGLALYNEQFF
TRBV6-1,TRBJ1-5,few,TRBD1,TGTGCCAGCAGTTCCAGTAACAGGGGGCGGTTACAGCCCCAGCATTTT,CASSSSNRGRLQPQHF
TRBV6-1,TRBJ1-1,medium-sized,TRBD1,TGTGCCAGCAGTCCGTGGGGACAGGGGCGAACTGAAGCTTTCTTT,CASSPWGQGRTEAFF
TRBV7-2,TRBJ1-1,many,NA,TGTGCCAGCAGCTTATATGCGGGGGCAGCTTTCTTT,CASSLYAGAAFF
TRBV30,TRBJ2-7,NA,NA,TGTGCCTGGAGTGTAAGGCGGGACCCCTACGAGCAGTACTTC,CAWSVRRDPYEQYF